The rows below give T cell receptor beta chains drawn from one sample of a study of low-dose radiotherapy and immunotherapy resistance in tumors. TCRdb used MiXCR to reprocess the reads, holding one entry per CDR3 protein. The data show 35,000 to 50,000 distinct CDR3 sequences, around a third seen once. Sequences were derived from PBMCs, sampled before treatment. The receptors here all came from a male donor with gallbladder cancer. Both conserved end residues are part of each CDR3. Fields, in order: D gene, J gene, clone size, V gene, CDR3 DNA, CDR3 protein. D genes are given only for firm matches. A row's size may be missing; if present it is once, few, many or a size class.

NA TRBJ2-1 NA TRBV4-2 TGTGCCAGCAGCCAAGAAGGGGCCCAATTGGGCAATGAGCAGTTCTTC CASSQEGAQLGNEQFF
TRBD1 TRBJ2-2 many TRBV7-9 TGTGCCAGCAAAGAGAGGTTCACAGGGGTGAAGTGGAACACCGGGGAGCTGTTTTTT CASKERFTGVKWNTGELFF
NA TRBJ2-6 NA TRBV9 TGTGCCAGCAGCCCCGCGGGGTCTGGGGCCAACGTCCTGACTTTC CASSPAGSGANVLTF
NA TRBJ1-1 many TRBV6-4 TGTGCCAGCAGCCCAGAGTGGGGGAGCACTGAAGCTTTCTTT CASSPEWGSTEAFF
NA TRBJ1-5 many TRBV7-2 TGTGCCAGTACGCTAGGGTTGGGCCAGCCCCAGCATTTT CASTLGLGQPQHF
NA TRBJ2-5 many TRBV6-2/TRBV6-3 TGTGCCAGCACCCGGGATGCTTGGGGAGAGACCCAGTACTTC CASTRDAWGETQYF
TRBD1 TRBJ1-4 few TRBV13 TGTGCCAGCAGCCCCGGGACAGGGGCCATTAATGAAAAACTGTTTTTT CASSPGTGAINEKLFF
NA TRBJ2-3 medium-sized TRBV9 TGTGCCAGCAGCGTAGACAGCGGCGGCACAGATACGCAGTATTTT CASSVDSGGTDTQYF
NA TRBJ1-5 many TRBV7-2 TGTGCCAGCAGCCTCCAGGGGACCAATCAGCCCCAGCATTTT CASSLQGTNQPQHF
NA TRBJ1-4 many TRBV9 TGTGCCAGCAGCGCGTGGGGGGCTAATGAAAAACTGTTTTTT CASSAWGANEKLFF
TRBD2 TRBJ2-1 many TRBV20-1 TGCAGTGCTCCCTCTCCGGGAGGGATCAATGAGCAGTTCTTC CSAPSPGGINEQFF
NA TRBJ2-6 many TRBV12-3/TRBV12-4 TGTGCCAGCAGTTATACTGGGGCCAACGTCCTGACTTTC CASSYTGANVLTF
NA TRBJ2-2 NA TRBV10-3 TGTGCCACCACGACAGGACCTACAACGAACACCGGGGAGCTGTTTTTT CATTTGPTTNTGELFF